These 24 T cell receptor beta chains were all obtained from the same sample, sequenced in a study of spatial heterogeneity in lung cancer. Study conclusions and caveats: It was found that expanded intratumoral alpha and beta TCR counts tracked tumor mutation counts.

TCRdb re-called the 5' RACE reads through MiXCR, storing one row per CDR3 protein. The table has some 11,000 distinct CDR3 sequences, 7.9% seen once. Time point: sample taken at primary tumor resection. Their antigens are not known. The sequencing used lung tumor tissue, collected at surgery. The receptors shown here come from a female donor with early-stage non-small cell lung cancer.

Ten or more counts support this clonotype. This beta chain represents an off-target read in a library built for alpha chains; its size is of limited meaning. The chain employs TRBV7-2 and TRBJ2-2, with TRBD2 matching over 8 bases. The germline gives CDR1 SGHTA, CDR2 FQGNSA. This CDR3 is 14 amino acids long. V gave up 5 bases and J gave up 5 bases; unmatched junction bases: 4. CDR3 amino acids: CASSLSGGTGELFF. The CDR3 bases are TGTGCCAGCAGCCTAAGCGGGGGAACCGGGGAGCTGTTTTTT.

By share, this clonotype counts as medium-sized. Little can be read into the size of this beta chain, an off-target read in a library designed for alpha chains. This chain uses TRBV20-1 with TRBJ2-1, with 8 bases that match TRBD1. The CDR3 is 12 residues long. The V gene end was trimmed by 6 bases and the J gene end by 10 bases; junction bases not matched to a gene: 8. The germline V gene encodes CDR1 DFQATT and CDR2 SNEGSKA (reference sequence). The CDR3 region is CSATDRVREQFF. The CDR3 DNA reads TGCAGTGCAACGGACAGGGTGAGAGAGCAGTTCTTC.

This clonotype was seen ten or more times. Since it is a stray read in a library aimed at alpha chains, this beta chain has a size that is not meaningful. This chain joins TRBV7-2 and TRBJ2-3; 15 nucleotides agree with TRBD2. The germline V gene has CDR1 SGHTA and CDR2 FQGNSA. This CDR3 spans 16 amino acids. Trimming removed 0 bases from V and 8 bases from J; junction bases left unmatched: 3. CDR3 protein: CASSLALGLAGGTQYF. DNA for the CDR3: TGTGCCAGCAGCTTAGCGTTGGGACTAGCGGGGGGTACGCAGTATTTT. The full variable domain, completed using reference TRBV7-2 and TRBJ2-3, is GAGVSQSPSNKVTEKGKDVELRCDPISGHTALYWYRQSLGQGLEFLIYFQGNSAPDKSGLPSDRFSAERTGGSVSTLTIQRTQQEDSAVYLCASSLALGLAGGTQYFGPGTRLTVL.

As concerns this clonotype: Little can be read into the size of this beta chain, an off-target read in a library designed for alpha chains. The chain employs TRBV14 and TRBJ2-7; 8 bases map to TRBD1. Losses at the gene ends were 0 bases for V and 7 bases for J; bases not matched to a gene: 8. Germline V lookup: CDR1 SGHDN, CDR2 FVKESK. The CDR3 totals 15 residues. CDR3 nucleotide sequence: TGTGCCAGCAGCCAAGACGCGTCAGGGGGCAGGGAGCAGTACTTC. Residues: CASSQDASGGREQYF.

For this clonotype: This beta chain is a stray read from a library made for alpha chains; its abundance is not meaningful. The V and J genes are TRBV6-5 and TRBJ2-1; 13 nucleotides align to TRBD2. V shed 5 bases and J 9 bases; nucleotides not matched to a gene: 10. There are 16 residues in the CDR3. CDR1 and CDR2 (germline): MNHEY, SVGAGI. DNA of the CDR3: TGTGCCAGCAGTCGACTAGCGGGGGGAACTATGGGTGAGCAGTTCTTC. Amino acids: CASSRLAGGTMGEQFF.

This clonotype was observed a few times. This beta chain lies outside the target of a library built for alpha chains; its clone size means little. The chain is built from TRBV5-6 and TRBJ2-1; the D gene is possibly TRBD2 (5 bases). The CDR3 totals 17 residues. CDR1 and CDR2 (germline): SGHDT, YYEEEE. V lost 3 bases and J 0 bases, leaving 16 bases between the germline ends. In DNA form, the CDR3 reads TGTGCCAGCAGCTCCCTAGCCGGGTGGAGCTCCTACAATGAGCAGTTCTTC. Translating gives CASSSLAGWSSYNEQFF.

This clonotype occurred many times. This beta chain is off target for a library built for alpha chains, so its abundance means little. V is TRBV5-4 and J is TRBJ2-2; D is uncertain. Germline V gene data show CDR1 as SGHNT and CDR2 as YYREEE (reference sequence). This CDR3 has 16 residues. V was trimmed by 0 bases and J by 4 bases, leaving 13 bases between them. The CDR3 protein is CASSLASAVGTGELFF. In nucleotides, the CDR3 is TGTGCCAGCAGCTTGGCGTCCGCCGTGGGCACCGGGGAGCTGTTTTTT.

In its sample, this clonotype is medium-sized. Little can be read into the size of this beta chain, an off-target read in a library designed for alpha chains. The J gene is TRBJ2-7, the V gene TRBV11-2; D gene unclear. V lost 5 bases to trimming and J lost 1 base, with 15 bases between them. This CDR3 spans 15 amino acids. Germline CDR1 reads SGHAT; CDR2 reads FQNNGV. CDR3 DNA: TGTGCCAGCAGCCTGTTACGGACGGCGTCCTACGAGCAGTACTTC. Translated: CASSLLRTASYEQYF.

This clonotype was observed at least ten times. The library was prepared for alpha chains; this beta chain is a stray read, so its frequency means little. The CDR3 coding sequence is TGTGCCAGCAGCAACTGGGGCCTCTCTGGGGCCAACGTCCTGACTTTC. Residues: CASSNWGLSGANVLTF. The chain joins TRBV5-6 to TRBJ2-6; TRBD1 might be the D (5 bases). The CDR3 runs 16 residues. CDR1 and CDR2 (germline): SGHDT, YYEEEE. Trimming left V 4 bases short and J 0 bases short, with 11 bases between.

This clonotype is classed as medium-sized. As an off-target read in a library built for alpha chains, this beta chain has a frequency of little significance. The CDR3 DNA reads as TGTGCCAGCAGTTACTTAGGGGGAGAGAATTCACCCCTCCACTTT. Its protein product is CASSYLGGENSPLHF. This sequence joins TRBV6-6 and TRBJ1-6; perhaps TRBD1 as D (6 bases). The CDR3 extends over 15 amino acids. Germline-derived CDR1 and CDR2 are MNHNY and SVGAGI (reference sequence). V was cut by 1 base and J by 7 bases, with 11 bases left in between.

This clonotype was seen many times. The library was built for alpha chains, so this beta chain is an off-target read and its size means little. The CDR3 loop reads CSAIPMLRGTDTQYF. DNA for the CDR3: TGCAGTGCGATCCCGATGTTAAGGGGCACAGATACGCAGTATTTT. The chain joins TRBV20-1 to TRBJ2-3; D unclear. V was trimmed by 6 bases and J by 1 base, leaving 17 bases between them. This CDR3 spans 15 amino acids. CDR1 and CDR2 (germline): DFQATT, SNEGSKA (reference sequence).

Ten or more counts support this clonotype. This beta chain is a stray read from a library made for alpha chains; its abundance is not meaningful. The rearrangement uses TRBV5-1 and TRBJ1-1; D is unclear. Trimming took off 1 base at V and 3 bases at J, with 10 bases between the two ends. This CDR3 region has 14 residues. Germline values: CDR1 SGHRS, CDR2 YFSETQ. The CDR3 DNA sequence: TGCGCCAGCAGCTTGTCGACCATGGACACTGAAGCTTTCTTT. Translation gives CASSLSTMDTEAFF.

With regard to this clonotype: A library prepared for alpha chains yielded this beta chain as an off-target read; its size is of little meaning. The chain links TRBV2 to TRBJ2-7, with D perhaps TRBD2 (5 bases). CDR3 size: 16 residues. Germline V CDR1 and CDR2: SNHLY, FYNNEI. V lost 3 bases and J 0 bases, leaving 15 bases between the germline ends. CDR3 nucleotide sequence: TGTGCCAGCAGTGATAGAGACTATCTAAGCTCCTACGAGCAGTACTTC. It is translated as CASSDRDYLSSYEQYF.

In its sample, this clonotype ranks as medium-sized. This beta chain is off target for a library built for alpha chains, so its abundance means little. This chain connects TRBV11-1 to TRBJ1-2; D is undetermined. V lost 6 bases, J lost 5 bases, and 13 bases lay in between. The length of the CDR3 is 13 residues. Germline CDR1 and CDR2: SGHAT and FQDESV (reference sequence). CDR3 protein: CASSLTSGYGYTF. The CDR3 DNA follows: TGTGCCAGCAGTTTAACCTCAGGATATGGCTACACCTTC.

This clonotype has ten or more counts. This beta chain is an off-target read within a library intended for alpha chains, so its frequency means little. The rearrangement links TRBV7-2 to TRBJ2-7, with 10 nucleotides matching TRBD1. Germline V gene lookup returns CDR1 SGHTA and CDR2 FQGNSA. This CDR3 contains 15 residues. The junction had 4 bases not matched to a gene; V was cut back by 0 bases and J by 5 bases. The CDR3 region has the DNA TGTGCCAGCAGCTTAGCGGGACAGGGGCCCCACGAGCAGTACTTC. Amino acids: CASSLAGQGPHEQYF.

This clonotype showed up many times. A library prepared for alpha chains yielded this beta chain as an off-target read; its size is of little meaning. The chain employs TRBV7-2 and TRBJ2-7; D may be TRBD1 or TRBD2 (6 bases each). Trimming left V 5 bases short and J 7 bases short, with 15 bases between. The CDR3 length is 13 residues. Germline V lookup: CDR1 SGHTA, CDR2 FQGNSA. The DNA of the CDR3 is TGTGCCAGCAGCCTCGGGGGCCCCCGAGAGCAGTACTTC. This encodes CASSLGGPREQYF.

Judged by abundance, this clonotype is medium-sized. Little can be read into the size of this beta chain, an off-target read in a library designed for alpha chains. The chain links TRBV3-1 to TRBJ1-6; the D is unclear. Germline values: CDR1 LGHDT, CDR2 YNNKEL (reference sequence). The CDR3 is made up of 15 amino acids. Trimming removed 5 bases from V and 5 bases from J, with 13 bases in between. The CDR3 DNA reads as TGTGCCAGCAGCGCCACCGGCGGGGATAATTCACCCCTCCACTTT. Protein: CASSATGGDNSPLHF.

With regard to this clonotype: Within a library made for alpha chains, this beta chain is off target, and its count is uninformative. The chain couples TRBV29-1 to TRBJ2-3; D not certain. Germline CDR1 and CDR2: SQVTM and ANQGSEA. The CDR3 spans 13 residues. V shed 6 bases and J shed 2 bases, with 12 bases lying between them. The CDR3: CSVTGDLTDTQYF. For the CDR3, the DNA is TGCAGCGTCACCGGTGACCTCACAGATACGCAGTATTTT.

This clonotype has a count of ten or more. This beta chain slipped into a library made for alpha chains as a stray read, so its size is not meaningful. V gene TRBV20-1 combines with J gene TRBJ1-2; 10 bases match TRBD1. Trimming took 6 bases from V and 8 from J; bases not matched to a gene: 6. CDR1 is DFQATT, CDR2 SNEGSKA, per germline (reference sequence). This CDR3 comprises 12 residues. CDR3 amino acids: CSAGTGVSGYTF. CDR3 nucleotides: TGCAGTGCCGGGACAGGGGTTAGCGGCTACACCTTC.

As to this clonotype: The library was built for alpha chains, so this beta chain is an off-target read and its size means little. The chain recombines TRBV5-1 with TRBJ2-3, with unresolved D. The length of the CDR3 is 14 residues. From germline, CDR1 is SGHRS and CDR2 YFSETQ. The V end was cut by 2 bases, the J end by 1 base, with 8 bases between. The DNA for the CDR3 is TGCGCCAGCAGCTTCAATGGAGGCACAGATACGCAGTATTTT. Its protein is CASSFNGGTDTQYF.

This clonotype is medium-sized. The size of this beta chain means little, since it is a stray read in a library made for alpha chains. V is TRBV28 and J is TRBJ1-2, with 8 bases lining up with TRBD1. Germline CDR1 MDHEN, CDR2 SYDVKM. CDR3 length: 15 residues. The junction had 11 bases not matched to a gene; V was cut back by 7 bases and J by 4 bases. Written as DNA, the CDR3 is TGTGCCAGCACCCTTTATAGAGGACAGGGCTATGGCTACACCTTC. It is translated as CASTLYRGQGYGYTF.

As for this clonotype: Within a library made for alpha chains, this beta chain is off target, and its count is uninformative. The rearrangement joins TRBV6-5 to TRBJ1-3; 9 bases agree with TRBD1. The CDR3 is made up of 14 amino acids. V shed 5 bases, J shed 5 bases, and the junction held 4 bases outside the gene matches. Germline V gene lookup returns CDR1 MNHEY and CDR2 SVGAGI. The CDR3 DNA follows: TGTGCCAGCAGTCCGGGACAGGGCCGAAACACCATATATTTT. This sequence encodes CASSPGQGRNTIYF.

This clonotype was seen ten or more times. With the library built for alpha chains, this beta chain is off target and its frequency is not meaningful. The rearrangement links TRBV6-5 to TRBJ1-6; D not resolved. Per germline, CDR1 MNHEY and CDR2 SVGAGI. The CDR3 totals 17 residues. V lost 2 bases to trimming and J lost 0 bases, with 11 bases between them. Here the CDR3 DNA reads TGTGCCAGCAGTTACGTGAGGAAGAGCTCCTATAATTCACCCCTCCACTTT. This codes for CASSYVRKSSYNSPLHF.

This clonotype is judged medium-sized. This beta chain represents an off-target read in a library built for alpha chains; its size is of limited meaning. The chain combines TRBV3-1 with TRBJ2-7, with D perhaps matching TRBD1 (5 bases). Per germline, CDR1 LGHDT and CDR2 YNNKEL (reference sequence). This CDR3 has 15 amino acids. V was cut by 1 base and J by 2 bases, with 12 bases left in between. CDR3 nucleotides: TGTGCCAGCAGCCAAGGGGGCGCGGTAACCTACGAGCAGTACTTC. It yields the protein CASSQGGAVTYEQYF.